This entry lists 30 T cell receptor beta chains sequenced from one sample in a study of shared clonotypes between healthy human individuals. Produced via immunoSEQ multiplex PCR; TCRdb's table is partial and in-frame only. The sample carries approximately 320,000 clones, over 75% recorded once. Sequenced input: memory CD8+ T cells sorted from blood. The subset is: CD45RO+ cells pooled with CCR7-negative TemRA cells. The receptors shown here come from a man younger than 30 in good health.

The chain combines TRBV13 with TRBJ2-7, with 10 positions matching TRBD2. V shed 4 bases and J 5 bases; nucleotides not matched to a gene: 8. Germline-derived CDR1 and CDR2 are PRHDT and FYEKMQ (reference sequence). The CDR3 covers 15 residues. In DNA form, the CDR3 reads TGTGCCAGCAGCTCAGGACTAGCGGAGACAGACGAGCAGTACTTC. Its translation is CASSSGLAETDEQYF.

The rearrangement uses TRBV6-5 and TRBJ2-5, with TRBD2 as a possible D gene (5 bases). Germline assignment: CDR1 MNHEY and CDR2 SVGAGI. This CDR3 is built from 16 residues. Trimming pared 0 bases from V and 2 bases from J, leaving 13 bases between. CDR3 DNA sequence: TGTGCCAGCAGTTACTCGAAGGGTAGCGAACAAGAGACCCAGTACTTC. Translating gives CASSYSKGSEQETQYF.

The V and J genes are TRBV19 and TRBJ2-7; D possibly matches TRBD1 or TRBD2 (5 bases each). The CDR3 is 14 residues long. CDR1 is LNHDA and CDR2 is SQIVND in the germline V gene (reference sequence). V was clipped by 2 bases and J by 4 bases, with 12 bases between them. DNA for the CDR3: TGTGCCAGTAGTATACACAGGAGGTGGTACGAGCAGTACTTC. Amino acid sequence: CASSIHRRWYEQYF.

A remark on this clone: One end of the junction fails to match germline, which may point to a read error. The chain employs TRBV12-5 and TRBJ2-7; D unclear. CDR3 length: 11 residues. Germline V CDR1 and CDR2: LGHNT, FRNRAP. CDR3 in amino acids: CASGLAGEQYF. The CDR3 nucleotides are TGTGCTAGTGGGTTGGCTGGCGAGCAGTACTTC.

The chain combines TRBV5-6 with TRBJ2-4; possibly TRBD2 for D (6 bases). Deletions cut 4 bases from V and 8 bases from J, with 22 bases between. There are 16 residues in the CDR3. The germline CDR1 and CDR2 sequences are SGHDT and YYEEEE. The CDR3 DNA reads as TGTGCCAGCAGCCCGCTAGCTTTTGGCAGGAGGGACATTCAGTACTTC. Protein: CASSPLAFGRRDIQYF.

The V call is TRBV5-1, the J call TRBJ1-1; the D gene is possibly TRBD1 (6 bases). CDR1 and CDR2 (germline): SGHRS, YFSETQ. The CDR3 length is 14 residues. V lost 4 bases, J lost 3 bases, and 13 bases lay in between. The CDR3 nucleotides are TGCGCCAGCAGCGTCAGGGGAGCGGACACTGAAGCTTTCTTT. Protein product: CASSVRGADTEAFF.

The V call is TRBV29-1, the J call TRBJ2-2; D ambiguous. The germline gives CDR1 SQVTM, CDR2 ANQGSEA. V lost 5 bases to trimming and J lost 4 bases, with 14 bases between them. The CDR3 extends over 14 amino acids. Here the CDR3 reads CSVLPTWGTGELFF. CDR3 coding DNA: TGCAGCGTTTTACCCACATGGGGCACCGGGGAGCTGTTTTTT.

The chain is built from TRBV4-1 and TRBJ2-5; weak D call: TRBD2 (5 bases). Trimming pared 4 bases from V and 3 bases from J, leaving 9 bases between. Germline CDR1 and CDR2: MGHRA and YSYEKL. The CDR3 covers 13 residues. The CDR3, as DNA: TGCGCCAGCAGCCTGGACTTTGAAGAGACCCAGTACTTC. Translation: CASSLDFEETQYF.

Concerning this clone: The same CDR3 is also encoded by other DNA sequences in this sample. The chain carries TRBV7-8 and TRBJ1-6, with D unclear. Trimming pared 3 bases from V and 0 bases from J, leaving 6 bases between. The CDR3 is made up of 15 amino acids. The germline V gene encodes CDR1 SGHVS and CDR2 FQNEAQ. The CDR3 region is CASSLVVSYNSPLHF. The CDR3, as DNA: TGTGCCAGCAGCTTGGTCGTCTCCTATAATTCACCCCTCCACTTT.

This clone was detected a few times. The chain links TRBV9 to TRBJ1-2; D gene uncertain. Trimming took off 3 bases at V and 7 bases at J, with 10 bases between the two ends. CDR1 SGDLS and CDR2 YYNGEE come from the germline V gene. CDR3 length equals 12 residues. The CDR3 loop is CASSDSLFGYTF. The CDR3, as DNA: TGTGCCAGCAGCGATTCACTTTTTGGCTACACCTTC.

V is TRBV6-1 and J is TRBJ1-2; D ambiguous. This CDR3 has 15 residues. Germline V gene data show CDR1 as MNHNS and CDR2 as SASEGT. The ends were cut back, 4 bases at V and 2 bases at J, with 14 bases in the middle. CDR3 protein: CASSGIGSANYGYTF. Here the CDR3 DNA reads TGTGCCAGCAGTGGGATTGGCTCGGCCAACTATGGCTACACCTTC.

The chain employs TRBV6-5 and TRBJ2-7, with D possibly matching TRBD2 (6 bases). V was clipped by 2 bases and J by 4 bases, with 12 bases between them. This CDR3 has 14 amino acids. In germline, CDR1 is MNHEY, CDR2 SVGAGI. The CDR3 sequence is CASSYRERAYEQYF. The CDR3 DNA is TGTGCCAGCAGTTACCGGGAGAGGGCTTACGAGCAGTACTTC.

The rearrangement uses TRBV2 and TRBJ2-7; D not resolved. Trimming pared 8 bases from V and 0 bases from J, leaving 5 bases between. Germline V gene sequence: CDR1 SNHLY, CDR2 FYNNEI. There are 11 residues in the CDR3. The chain's CDR3 is CASGNSYEQYF. DNA of the CDR3: TGTGCCAGCGGAAACTCCTACGAGCAGTACTTC. The complete variable domain, with remaining parts taken from reference TRBV2 and TRBJ2-7, reads EPEVTQTPSHQVTQMGQEVILRCVPISNHLYFYWYRQILGQKVEFLVSFYNNEISEKSEIFDDQFSVERPDGSNFTLKIRSTKLEDSAMYFCASGNSYEQYFGPGTRLTVT.

V and J are TRBV11-2 and TRBJ2-5; D uncertain. Germline V gene sequence: CDR1 SGHAT, CDR2 FQNNGV. This CDR3 has 12 residues. Trimming cost V 0 bases and J 5 bases, with 4 bases left between them. CDR3 sequence: CASSLDSETQYF. The CDR3 nucleotides read TGTGCCAGCAGCTTAGATTCGGAGACCCAGTACTTC.

This clone is a singleton in its sample. This chain links TRBV13 with TRBJ2-2; 9 nucleotides line up with TRBD1. The CDR3 extends over 15 amino acids. The germline CDR1 and CDR2 sequences are PRHDT and FYEKMQ (reference sequence). J was trimmed by 6 bases and V by 8 bases; bases with no gene match: 10. CDR3 loop: CASYQGQGVSGELFF. The CDR3 region has the DNA TGTGCCAGCTATCAGGGACAGGGAGTATCCGGGGAGCTGTTTTTT. Variable domain in full (rest from reference TRBV13 and TRBJ2-2): AAGVIQSPRHLIKEKRETATLKCYPIPRHDTVYWYQQGPGQDPQFLISFYEKMQSDKGSIPDRFSAQQFSDYHSELNMSSLELGDSALYFCASYQGQGVSGELFFGEGSRLTVL.

CDR3 in amino acids: CAISDGAATNEKLFF. The CDR3 DNA reads as TGTGCCATCAGTGACGGAGCGGCAACTAATGAAAAACTGTTTTTT. The rearrangement joins TRBV10-3 to TRBJ1-4; D gene ambiguous. The V end lost 3 bases, the J end lost 0 bases, and 8 bases lay between the germline ends. From germline, CDR1 is ENHRY and CDR2 SYGVKD. The CDR3 is 15 residues long.

V gene TRBV5-1 combines with J gene TRBJ2-5; D remains unclear. The CDR3 has 13 amino acids. V was shortened by 7 bases and J by 4 bases, with 14 bases between the two germline ends. Germline V CDR1 and CDR2: SGHRS, YFSETQ. For the CDR3, the DNA is TGCGCCAGCCACGCTAAACCCGGAGAGACCCAGTACTTC. This translates into CASHAKPGETQYF.

The chain joins TRBV18 to TRBJ2-7, with 7 nucleotides matching TRBD1. The CDR3 is 13 amino acids. Trimming took 0 bases from V and 5 from J; bases not matched to a gene: 1. Germline loops: CDR1 KGHSH, CDR2 LQKENI. The CDR3 region is CASSPPGTDEQYF. The CDR3 DNA reads as TGTGCCAGCTCACCACCTGGGACAGACGAGCAGTACTTC.

This clone was observed a few times. The CDR3 DNA reads as TGCGCCAGCAGGGCCGGGACAGGGGGCCTGAACACTGAAGCTTTCTTT. Its translation: CASRAGTGGLNTEAFF. The chain couples TRBV4-1 to TRBJ1-1, with 12 bases fitting TRBD1. J was trimmed by 0 bases and V by 6 bases; bases with no gene match: 5. This CDR3 has 16 amino acids. Germline V gives CDR1 MGHRA, CDR2 YSYEKL.

The chain has TRBV29-1 and TRBJ1-4, with D possibly matching TRBD1 (5 bases). The germline V gene encodes CDR1 SQVTM and CDR2 ANQGSEA. This CDR3 comprises 15 residues. V lost 6 bases to trimming and J lost 0 bases, with 14 bases between them. CDR3 sequence reads: CSVGDGMATNEKLFF. Here the CDR3 DNA reads TGCAGCGTGGGGGATGGAATGGCAACTAATGAAAAACTGTTTTTT.

V is TRBV5-8 and J is TRBJ1-1, with D maybe TRBD1 (5 bases). The CDR3 is 16 residues long. Trimming took 2 bases from V and 3 from J, leaving 17 bases between them. The germline CDR1 and CDR2 sequences are SGHTS and YDEGEE. This CDR3 is CASSLLWDGSDTEAFF. The CDR3 DNA sequence: TGTGCCAGCAGCTTATTGTGGGACGGAAGCGACACTGAAGCTTTCTTT.

This sequence joins TRBV15 and TRBJ1-2; tentative D call: TRBD1 (5 bases). Germline V gene lookup returns CDR1 LNHNV and CDR2 YYDKDF (reference sequence). The CDR3 has 15 amino acids. Deletions cut 4 bases from V and 0 bases from J, with 12 bases between. DNA for the CDR3: TGTGCCACCAGCACGACAGTAACTACTAACTATGGCTACACCTTC. Encoded protein: CATSTTVTTNYGYTF.

J is TRBJ2-7 and V is TRBV7-9; 14 bases align to TRBD2. In germline, CDR1 is SEHNR, CDR2 FQNEAQ (reference sequence). This CDR3 comprises 19 residues. J lost 3 bases, V lost 4 bases, and 14 bases had no gene match. The CDR3 loop is CASSSSTSGRGLLGYEQYF. The CDR3 coding sequence is TGTGCCAGCAGCTCGTCGACTAGCGGGAGGGGTCTGTTGGGCTACGAGCAGTACTTC.

The CDR3 is CASSVAEGSYEQYF. In DNA form, the CDR3 reads TGCGCCAGCAGTGTGGCAGAGGGCTCCTACGAGCAGTACTTC. The chain employs TRBV10-2 and TRBJ2-7, with TRBD2 as a possible D gene (5 bases). CDR1 is WSHSY, CDR2 SAAADI, per germline. The CDR3 covers 14 residues. V was cut by 4 bases and J by 0 bases, with 10 bases left in between.

The rearrangement uses TRBV30 and TRBJ2-5; D unresolved. CDR3 length: 14 amino acids. Germline V gives CDR1 GTSNPN, CDR2 SVGIG (reference sequence). Trimming took off 0 bases at V and 2 bases at J, with 10 bases between the two ends. The CDR3 region is CAWSVLRRQETQYF. In DNA, the CDR3 is TGTGCCTGGAGTGTACTGCGCAGACAAGAGACCCAGTACTTC.

The chain employs TRBV30 and TRBJ2-1; 8 nucleotides align to TRBD2. V shed 4 bases and J 8 bases; nucleotides not matched to a gene: 13. This CDR3 region has 15 residues. Germline V gives CDR1 GTSNPN, CDR2 SVGIG (reference sequence). CDR3 coding DNA: TGTGCCTGGACCCCAGGGGCGGGAGGTTTCTATGAGCAGTTCTTC. Translating it yields CAWTPGAGGFYEQFF.

Worth noting for this clone: A much larger clone lies one base from this, so it may be a read error. The genes are TRBV27 and TRBJ2-7, with 7 bases identical to TRBD1. V lost 6 bases, J lost 0 bases, and 2 bases stayed unmatched. The V gene's germline CDR1 is MNHEY and CDR2 SMNVEV (reference sequence). This CDR3 spans 13 amino acids. CDR3: CASSDRASYEQYF. The DNA of the CDR3 is TGTGCCAGCAGCGACAGGGCCTCCTACGAGCAGTACTTC.

The CDR3 region is CASSFFPDRGNGYTF. In nucleotides, the CDR3 is TGTGCCAGCAGTTTTTTTCCGGACAGGGGTAATGGCTACACCTTC. V usage is TRBV6-5 and J usage is TRBJ1-2; 9 positions match TRBD1. Germline lookup yields CDR1 MNHEY and CDR2 SVGAGI. The CDR3 has 15 residues. With V trimmed by 4 bases and J by 6 bases, 9 bases remained unmatched.

This clone has a handful of counts. CDR3 sequence: CASERQGSNQPQHF. The CDR3 DNA reads as TGTGCCAGCGAACGTCAGGGGAGCAATCAGCCCCAGCATTTT. The J gene is TRBJ1-5, the V gene TRBV28; TRBD1 is a possible D gene (6 bases). The germline V and J ends were trimmed by 8 bases and 1 base, with 12 bases remaining between them. CDR1 is MDHEN, CDR2 SYDVKM, per germline. The CDR3 extends over 14 amino acids. Full variable domain (rest looked up from reference TRBV28 and TRBJ1-5): DVKVTQSSRYLVKRTGEKVFLECVQDMDHENMFWYRQDPGLGLRLIYFSYDVKMKEKGDIPEGYSVSREKKERFSLILESASTNQTSMYLCASERQGSNQPQHFGDGTRLSIL.

This clone appeared once. This chain links TRBV5-1 with TRBJ2-5; TRBD2 matches 9 bases. CDR3 length: 15 amino acids. Germline trimming cut 1 base from V and 3 bases from J; bases unmatched to any gene: 4. The germline CDR1 and CDR2 sequences are SGHRS and YFSETQ. CDR3 in DNA: TGCGCCAGCAGCTTGCACGGCGGGGGGGAAGAGACCCAGTACTTC. This gives the protein CASSLHGGGEETQYF.